This TCR beta chain was identified during a study of CD8 T cells in Susac syndrome. The study's findings and limits: The study's TCR sequencing and HLA analysis covered a relatively small number of individuals, and the study acknowledged this.

Germline V gene data show CDR1 as SGHVS and CDR2 as FQNEAQ. Trimming stripped 3 bases from V and 6 bases from J, with 9 bases between. The CDR3 loop spans 13 amino acids. Healthy donors, matched for age and sex, constituted the control group. CD8+ and CD4+ T cells were negatively isolated; TEMRA cells were FACS-enriched. After extraction with the RNeasy kit, roughly 0.5 to 1 ug of the RNA was reverse transcribed using random hexamers. Amplification of the TCR beta CDR3 was carried out by immunoSEQ multiplex PCR, which spanned a total of 54 Vbeta and 13 Jbeta segments. Each CDR3 protein is one row after TCRdb ran MiXCR on the immunoSEQ multiplex PCR reads. Among approximately 120,000 distinct CDR3 sequences, 90% to 98% were seen once, and the ten largest hold about 0.095%. About this clonotype: Antigen specificity is unknown.

V and J are TRBV7-8 and TRBJ2-1, with D hard to call. Sequences were obtained from CD4+ T cells from PBMCs. The receptor comes from a human donor in good health. CDR3 amino acids: CASSFRKRNEQFF. CDR3 coding DNA: TGTGCCAGCAGCTTTCGAAAACGCAATGAGCAGTTCTTC.